This TCR beta chain is drawn from a study of cytomegalovirus exposure and HLA in healthy donors. In the study overall: The same platform was used for the 130 or so validation repertoires and the roughly 640 first-cohort repertoires, a later analysis reported. Findings of the study overall: The study labeled more than 150 TCR beta chains cytomegalovirus-associated.

The method was immunoSEQ multiplex PCR; TCRdb's version includes in-frame clones alone and lacks a portion of them. The table lists about 160,000 clones, approximately 88% of them singletons, with roughly a tenth in the top ten. In regard to this clone: Its antigen is unidentified.

The germline gives CDR1 MDHEN, CDR2 SYDVKM. CDR3 length: 17 amino acids. After removal of 4 bases from V and 2 bases from J, the junction contained 11 bases not matched to a gene. Donors were drawn from the approximately 130-subject validation cohort, separate from the 666-subject first cohort. The sample was PBMCs. The rearrangement joins TRBV28 to TRBJ2-3; 8 nucleotides agree with TRBD2. The sequence came from a man aged 25-45 years in good health and CMV-seropositive. CDR3 sequence reads: CASSSQGSGKITDTQYF. CDR3 DNA: TGTGCCAGCAGTTCCCAGGGTAGCGGGAAAATCACAGATACGCAGTATTTT.